One sample yielded the 31 T cell receptor beta chains listed below, sequenced in a study of blood T cells in healthy people across ages. PCR was performed a second time for about 7 to 12 cycles using a sample-barcoded 5' primer and a J-beta primer mix. TCRdb ran MiXCR on the 5' RACE reads and lists one entry per CDR3 protein. The table lists 800,000 or so distinct CDR3 sequences, 20% to 25% of them singletons, with more than 3% in the top ten. The data also belong to a second study, concerning T cells of mothers and their children.

Specimen: blood. These receptors all stem from a boy younger than 18 in good health.

The V gene is TRBV12-3 or TRBV12-4, the J gene TRBJ2-7; 9 bases fit TRBD1. The CDR3 spans 16 residues. V gave up 4 bases and J gave up 5 bases; unmatched junction bases: 12. The CDR3 spells CASSYKGQGNRHEQYF. DNA for the CDR3: TGTGCCAGCAGTTATAAGGGACAGGGTAATAGGCACGAGCAGTACTTC.

The CDR3 nucleotides are TGTGCCAGCAGTCGGGTTTCAATAGAGACCCAGTACTTC. This sequence encodes CASSRVSIETQYF. V is TRBV6-2 or TRBV6-3 and J is TRBJ2-5, with D unresolved. Germline V gene lookup returns CDR1 MNHEY and CDR2 SVGEGT. The CDR3 extends over 13 amino acids. The V end was cut by 5 bases, the J end by 4 bases, with 11 bases between.

This clonotype showed up just a few times. The genes are TRBV29-1 and TRBJ2-5; tentative D call: TRBD1 (7 bases). The J call may be wrong; the DNA end is better matched by TRBJ2-7. This CDR3 contains 14 residues. Germline-derived CDR1 and CDR2 are SQVTM and ANQGSEA. This chain's CDR3 is CSVVPRDREDEQYF. CDR3 nucleotide sequence: TGCAGCGTGGTGCCTAGAGACAGGGAGGACGAGCAGTACTTC.

The V call is TRBV7-2, the J call TRBJ2-1; D might be TRBD1 (6 bases). The CDR3 is 16 amino acids. In germline, CDR1 is SGHTA, CDR2 FQGNSA. The ends were cut back, 1 base at V and 5 bases at J, with 15 bases in the middle. DNA for the CDR3: TGTGCCAGCAGCTTAGATACTACAGGGAACAACAATGAGCAGTTCTTC. It codes for CASSLDTTGNNNEQFF.

V gene TRBV7-8 combines with J gene TRBJ2-5; D unresolved. With the DNA end fitting TRBJ2-7 better, the J assignment may be wrong. The CDR3 is 13 residues long. Germline lookup yields CDR1 SGHVS and CDR2 FQNEAQ. The CDR3 coding sequence is TGTGCCAGCAGCGTCAACGAGGCGTACGAGCAGTACTTC. This encodes CASSVNEAYEQYF.

The chain combines TRBV28 with TRBJ2-7; D may be TRBD2 (5 bases). CDR1 and CDR2 from the germline V gene are MDHEN and SYDVKM. Deletions cut 2 bases from V and 2 bases from J, with 13 bases between. The CDR3 length is 15 residues. CDR3 in amino acids: CASSLTRDRTYEQYF. Here the CDR3 DNA reads TGTGCCAGCAGTTTAACTCGGGATAGGACCTACGAGCAGTACTTC.

This clonotype was observed a few times. The chain uses TRBV12-3 or TRBV12-4 and TRBJ2-2; tentative D call: TRBD2 (6 bases). The CDR3 sequence is 13 residues long. Trimming shortened V by 6 bases and J by 6 bases, and 11 bases separated the two germline ends. In DNA, the CDR3 is TGTGCCAGCAGCGCTAGCGTCTCCGGGGAGCTGTTTTTT. Its translation is CASSASVSGELFF.

The rearrangement uses TRBV7-8 and TRBJ1-2; D uncertain. This CDR3 is 16 amino acids long. CDR1 is SGHVS and CDR2 is FQNEAQ in the germline V gene. V lost 2 bases and J 4 bases, leaving 17 bases between the germline ends. CDR3 coding DNA: TGTGCCAGCAGCTTATCAGGCCTTTCGGCGGGCTATGGCTACACCTTC. Translating it yields CASSLSGLSAGYGYTF.

In this sample, this clonotype turned up a few times. The chain employs TRBV9 and TRBJ2-7, with unresolved D. Trimming removed 4 bases from V and 0 bases from J, with 11 bases in between. Germline assignment: CDR1 SGDLS and CDR2 YYNGEE. The CDR3 spans 14 residues. The CDR3 here is CASSPSMSSYEQYF. The CDR3 DNA is TGTGCCAGCAGCCCTTCGATGAGCTCCTACGAGCAGTACTTC.

This clonotype has only one observation. The genes are TRBV24-1 and TRBJ1-5; perhaps TRBD1 as D (5 bases). V lost 10 bases and J lost 7, with 16 bases in between. The CDR3 runs 13 residues. CDR1 KGHDR and CDR2 SFDVKD come from the germline V gene. The CDR3 region has the DNA TGTGCCACTGGGGGGTCGGCTGGGCAGCCCCAGCATTTT. It encodes CATGGSAGQPQHF.

This clonotype was detected only a few times. The J gene is TRBJ1-1, the V gene TRBV12-3 or TRBV12-4; TRBD1 agrees at 7 bases. The CDR3 loop spans 14 amino acids. Unmatched junction bases numbered 6, after V lost 3 bases and J lost 5 bases. DNA for the CDR3: TGTGCCAGCAGTTTCCTGACAGGGAGTACTGAAGCTTTCTTT. It encodes CASSFLTGSTEAFF.

On this clonotype itself: The final CDR3 position lacks the conserved phenylalanine or tryptophan, pointing to a likely read error. This rearrangement joins TRBV12-3 or TRBV12-4 to TRBJ2-3, with 7 positions matching TRBD1. The CDR3 spans 14 residues. The trim removed 5 bases at V and 0 bases at J, leaving 2 bases unmatched. The CDR3, as DNA: TGTGCCAGCAGTCCGACAGGGAGCACAGATACGCAGTATTCT. This translates into CASSPTGSTDTQYS.

A word on this clonotype: Germline and junction disagree at one end, which may indicate a read error. V gene TRBV11-2 combines with J gene TRBJ1-1; D perhaps matches TRBD1 (6 bases). Germline V lookup: CDR1 SGHAT, CDR2 FQNNGV. This CDR3 comprises 15 residues. CDR3 amino acids: CASSLAYRENTEALF. CDR3 in DNA: TGTGCCAGCAGCTTAGCCTACAGGGAGAACACTGAAGCTCTCTTT.

This chain connects TRBV20-1 to TRBJ2-1, with TRBD1 matching over 8 bases. The junction had 8 bases not matched to a gene; V was cut back by 0 bases and J by 10 bases. Germline values: CDR1 DFQATT, CDR2 SNEGSKA (reference sequence). The CDR3 consists of 14 residues. The CDR3 sequence is CSARDRQGAGEQFF. The CDR3 DNA reads as TGCAGTGCTAGAGATCGGCAGGGGGCGGGCGAGCAGTTCTTC.

This clonotype has a handful of counts. The V call is TRBV4-2, the J call TRBJ2-1; D gene unclear. The V gene lost 1 base and the J gene lost 3 bases, with 10 bases spanning the gap. The CDR3 sequence is 15 residues long. Germline values: CDR1 LGHNA, CDR2 YNFKEQ. CDR3: CASSQGTVNYNEQFF. The CDR3 DNA is TGTGCCAGCAGCCAAGGGACGGTAAACTACAATGAGCAGTTCTTC.

The chain is built from TRBV4-3 and TRBJ2-3, with TRBD1 matching 9 bases. Germline values: CDR1 LGHNA, CDR2 YSLEER. V shed 4 bases and J 2 bases; nucleotides not matched to a gene: 10. The CDR3 length is 17 residues. Here the CDR3 reads CASSPDTGTGLTDTQYF. In nucleotides, the CDR3 is TGCGCCAGCAGCCCCGACACCGGGACAGGGCTCACAGATACGCAGTATTTT.

This clonotype showed up just a few times. This rearrangement joins TRBV6-5 to TRBJ2-5, with 12 bases that match TRBD2. The junction had 1 base not matched to a gene; V was cut back by 0 bases and J by 5 bases. This CDR3 is 15 amino acids long. CDR1 is MNHEY and CDR2 is SVGAGI in the germline V gene. The chain's CDR3 is CASSYSGLAGETQYF. As DNA, the CDR3 is TGTGCCAGCAGTTACTCTGGACTAGCGGGGGAGACCCAGTACTTC.

The genes are TRBV11-2 and TRBJ2-1; D might be TRBD2 (6 bases). The CDR3 sequence is 15 residues long. With 2 bases removed from V and 4 bases from J, the gap between germline ends came to 12 bases. CDR1 SGHAT and CDR2 FQNNGV come from the germline V gene. The CDR3 sequence: CASSLTGAGYNEQFF. The CDR3 DNA reads as TGTGCCAGCAGCTTAACGGGAGCCGGGTACAATGAGCAGTTCTTC. Looking up the rest from reference TRBV11-2 and TRBJ2-1 gives the full variable domain: EAGVAQSPRYKIIEKRQSVAFWCNPISGHATLYWYQQILGQGPKLLIQFQNNGVVDDSQLPKDRFSAERLKGVDSTLKIQPAKLEDSAVYLCASSLTGAGYNEQFFGPGTRLTVL.

This clonotype was seen only a few times. V is TRBV28 and J is TRBJ2-4; D unresolved. Germline V gives CDR1 MDHEN, CDR2 SYDVKM. Trimming removed 7 bases at V and 15 bases at J, with 25 bases between. There are 14 residues in the CDR3. DNA for the CDR3: TGTGCCAGCAACCAGGACGGCACTCTTCTTAAGCGGTACTTC. Its translation is CASNQDGTLLKRYF.

The chain has TRBV20-1 and TRBJ2-5; D perhaps matches TRBD2 (7 bases). V was clipped by 5 bases and J by 2 bases, with 18 bases between them. The V gene's germline CDR1 is DFQATT and CDR2 SNEGSKA (reference sequence). The CDR3 runs 15 residues. CDR3 sequence reads: CSAPGEGLMQETQYF. CDR3 DNA: TGCAGTGCTCCAGGGGAGGGACTAATGCAAGAGACCCAGTACTTC.

This clonotype occurred many times. The genes are TRBV4-3 and TRBJ2-6; no clear D gene. Germline loops: CDR1 LGHNA, CDR2 YSLEER. Between the trimmed V and J ends, which lost 4 bases and 0 bases, there was a span of 16 bases. CDR3 length: 18 amino acids. The CDR3 loop is CASSLGRADGSGANVLTF. The CDR3 DNA sequence: TGCGCCAGCAGCCTGGGCCGGGCCGACGGCTCTGGGGCCAACGTCCTGACTTTC.

This clonotype was observed many times. V and J are TRBV7-2 and TRBJ1-1; D unresolved. The CDR3 extends over 13 amino acids. V was shortened by 5 bases and J by 2 bases, with 9 bases between the two germline ends. Germline V lookup: CDR1 SGHTA, CDR2 FQGNSA. Here the CDR3 DNA reads TGTGCCAGCAGCCCCTATAAAAACACTGAAGCTTTCTTT. Translation: CASSPYKNTEAFF.

The V and J genes are TRBV6-2 or TRBV6-3 and TRBJ2-7; unclear D gene. With 3 bases removed from V and 3 bases from J, the gap between germline ends came to 15 bases. Per the germline V gene, CDR1 is MNHEY and CDR2 is SVGEGT. CDR3 size: 15 residues. This CDR3 is CASSYKGTLSYEQYF. The CDR3 DNA reads TGTGCCAGCAGTTATAAGGGTACCCTAAGCTACGAGCAGTACTTC.

The J gene is TRBJ2-3, the V gene TRBV29-1; no reliable D call. In germline, CDR1 is SQVTM, CDR2 ANQGSEA. V lost 5 bases, J lost 4 bases, and 1 base lay in between. The length of the CDR3 is 9 residues. The CDR3 reads CSVPDTQYF. The CDR3 region has the DNA TGCAGCGTTCCAGATACGCAGTATTTT.

The chain combines TRBV14 with TRBJ2-5; no clear D. The end of the DNA fits TRBJ2-7 better, so the J call may be wrong. Germline CDR1 is SGHDN and CDR2 is FVKESK. This CDR3 contains 14 residues. This CDR3 is CASSHFSSSYEQYF. DNA of the CDR3: TGTGCCAGCAGCCATTTTAGCAGCAGCTACGAGCAGTACTTC.

The J gene is TRBJ1-1, the V gene TRBV11-1; the match to TRBD1 covers 7 bases. The CDR3 has 13 residues. Trimming took 3 bases from V and 5 from J; bases not matched to a gene: 3. The germline V gene has CDR1 SGHAT and CDR2 FQDESV (reference sequence). CDR3 DNA: TGTGCCAGCAGCTTCCAGGGGGTGACTGAAGCTTTCTTT. Encoded protein: CASSFQGVTEAFF.

This clonotype was seen a handful of times. V and J are TRBV12-3 or TRBV12-4 and TRBJ2-5, with 9 bases aligning to TRBD1. V trimming: 3 bases; J trimming: 13 bases; junction bases outside the gene matches: 3. The CDR3 totals 11 residues. The CDR3 coding sequence is TGTGCCAGCAGTTTCCGGGACAGGGTGTACTTC. Amino acids: CASSFRDRVYF.

This clonotype showed up just a few times. The chain recombines TRBV15 with TRBJ2-3, with 10 bases that match TRBD1. The J segment lost 4 bases and the V segment lost 3 bases, leaving 10 bases of the junction unmatched. The germline gives CDR1 LNHNV, CDR2 YYDKDF (reference sequence). This CDR3 contains 17 residues. The CDR3 spells CATSSPLGDRGPDTQYF. CDR3 DNA: TGTGCCACCAGCAGTCCCTTGGGGGACAGGGGCCCAGATACGCAGTATTTT.

The chain recombines TRBV29-1 with TRBJ2-2; a possible D gene is TRBD2 (5 bases). With 2 bases removed from V and 0 bases from J, the gap between germline ends came to 10 bases. The CDR3 is 15 residues long. Germline V gives CDR1 SQVTM, CDR2 ANQGSEA. CDR3 sequence reads: CSVESGMTNTGELFF. In DNA form, the CDR3 reads TGCAGCGTTGAATCGGGGATGACGAACACCGGGGAGCTGTTTTTT.

The chain couples TRBV20-1 to TRBJ1-1; possibly TRBD1 for D (6 bases). Germline V gene data show CDR1 as DFQATT and CDR2 as SNEGSKA (reference sequence). This CDR3 is 16 amino acids long. Trimming took off 3 bases at V and 0 bases at J, with 17 bases between the two ends. CDR3 bases: TGCAGTGCTAGGACTCTCAGGGGCGGGATGAACACTGAAGCTTTCTTT. It is translated as CSARTLRGGMNTEAFF.

The V gene is TRBV20-1, the J gene TRBJ2-1; 8 nucleotides match TRBD2. Germline loops: CDR1 DFQATT, CDR2 SNEGSKA (reference sequence). The J segment lost 5 bases and the V segment lost 2 bases, leaving 5 bases of the junction unmatched. The CDR3 runs to 14 residues. Here the CDR3 DNA reads TGCAGTGCTAGAAGGCGGGAGGAGCACAATGAGCAGTTCTTC. Its translation is CSARRREEHNEQFF.